The clone carrying this TCR beta chain was counted only a few times. Its antigen is unidentified. These data come from a study of T-cell memory formation after mild COVID-19. The wider study: For the most part, TCR clusters were specific to one donor.

After 5'RACE with constant-segment primers, TCR alpha and TCR beta cDNA libraries carrying sample barcodes and UMIs were obtained. TCRdb processed the 5' RACE reads anew with MiXCR; each CDR3 protein has one entry. Of just under 550,000 distinct CDR3 sequences listed, over 20% are singletons. The study, taken as a whole, reports: Later expanders leaned CD4+, whereas clones that contracted between day 15 and 85 were balanced CD4/CD8. Day 37-peaking second-wave clones had unconfirmed SARS-CoV-2 specificity.

The receptor's source is an adult woman who had mild COVID-19 (a few samples of this study predate the infection). Cell type and time point are not known. Sequenced input: PBMCs or a T cell subset sorted from them (not recorded which).

In DNA form, the CDR3 reads TGCAGTGCTAGAGATGCAGGGACATATGGCTACACCTTC. Its translation: CSARDAGTYGYTF. V and J are TRBV20-1 and TRBJ1-2, with D possibly matching TRBD1 (6 bases). Trimming took 0 bases from V and 5 from J, leaving 10 bases between them. CDR1 and CDR2 (germline): DFQATT, SNEGSKA (reference sequence). CDR3 length equals 13 residues.